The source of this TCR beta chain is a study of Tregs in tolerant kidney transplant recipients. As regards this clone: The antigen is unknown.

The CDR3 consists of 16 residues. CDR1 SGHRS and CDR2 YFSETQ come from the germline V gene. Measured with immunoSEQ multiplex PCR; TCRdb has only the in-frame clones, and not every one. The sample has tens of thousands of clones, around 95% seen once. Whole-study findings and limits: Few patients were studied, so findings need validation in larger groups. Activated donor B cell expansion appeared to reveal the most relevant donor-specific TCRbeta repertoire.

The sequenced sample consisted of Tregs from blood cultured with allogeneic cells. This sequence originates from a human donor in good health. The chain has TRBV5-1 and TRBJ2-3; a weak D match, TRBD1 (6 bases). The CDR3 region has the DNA TGCGTCTCTCAGACAGGCTCTAACTCTCCCACAGATACGCAGTATTTT. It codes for CVSQTGSNSPTDTQYF.